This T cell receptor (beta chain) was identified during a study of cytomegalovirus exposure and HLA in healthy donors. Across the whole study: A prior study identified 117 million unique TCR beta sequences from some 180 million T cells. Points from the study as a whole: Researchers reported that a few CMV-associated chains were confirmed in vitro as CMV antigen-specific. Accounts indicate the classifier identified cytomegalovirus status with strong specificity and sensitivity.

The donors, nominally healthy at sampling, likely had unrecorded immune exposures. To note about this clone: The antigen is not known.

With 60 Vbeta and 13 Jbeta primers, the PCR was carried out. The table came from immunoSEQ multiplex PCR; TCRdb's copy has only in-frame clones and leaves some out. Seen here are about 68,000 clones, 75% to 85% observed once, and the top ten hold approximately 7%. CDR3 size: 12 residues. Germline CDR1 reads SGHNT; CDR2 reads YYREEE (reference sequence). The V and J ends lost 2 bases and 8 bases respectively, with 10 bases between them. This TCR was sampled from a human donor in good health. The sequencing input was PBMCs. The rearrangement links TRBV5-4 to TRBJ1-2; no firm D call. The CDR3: CASSLEQSGYTF. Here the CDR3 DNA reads TGTGCCAGCAGCTTAGAGCAAAGCGGCTACACCTTC.